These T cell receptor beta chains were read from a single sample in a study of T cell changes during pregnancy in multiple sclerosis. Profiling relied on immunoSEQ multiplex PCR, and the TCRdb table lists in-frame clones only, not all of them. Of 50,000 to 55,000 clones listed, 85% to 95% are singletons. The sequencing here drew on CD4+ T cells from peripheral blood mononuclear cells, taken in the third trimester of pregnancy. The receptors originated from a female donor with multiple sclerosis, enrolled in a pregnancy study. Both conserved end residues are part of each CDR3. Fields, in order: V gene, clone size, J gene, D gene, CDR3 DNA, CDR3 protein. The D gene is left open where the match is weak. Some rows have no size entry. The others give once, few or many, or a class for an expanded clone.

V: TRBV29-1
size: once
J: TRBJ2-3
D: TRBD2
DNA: TGCAGCGAGAGGACTAGCCAAGATACGCAGTATTTT
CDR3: CSERTSQDTQYF

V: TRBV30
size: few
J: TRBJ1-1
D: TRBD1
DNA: TGTGCCTGGAGCGCCGGGACAGCCTGGAACACTGAAGCTTTCTTT
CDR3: CAWSAGTAWNTEAFF

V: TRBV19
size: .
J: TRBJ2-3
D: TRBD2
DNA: TGTGCCAGTAGTACGAGCGGGGCTAGCACAGATACGCAGTATTTT
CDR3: CASSTSGASTDTQYF

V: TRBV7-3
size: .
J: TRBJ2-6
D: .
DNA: TGTGCCAGCAGCCTACAGGGAGCTGGGGCCAACGTCCTGACTTTC
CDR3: CASSLQGAGANVLTF

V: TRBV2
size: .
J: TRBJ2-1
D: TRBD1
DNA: TGTGCCAGCAGTGACCGGACAGGGACCTACAATGAGCAGTTCTTC
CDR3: CASSDRTGTYNEQFF

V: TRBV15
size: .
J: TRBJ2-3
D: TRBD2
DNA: TGTGCCACCAGCAGAGGGGGACTAGCGGGGAGCACAGATACGCAGTATTTT
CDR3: CATSRGGLAGSTDTQYF

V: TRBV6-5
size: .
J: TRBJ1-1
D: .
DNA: TGTGCCAGCAGTCCCCGGGGGTACACTGAAGCTTTCTTT
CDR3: CASSPRGYTEAFF

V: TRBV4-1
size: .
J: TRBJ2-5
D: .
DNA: TGCGCCAGCAGCCAAGTGTCTATCGGGTCAGGGCTAGGGAAAGAGACCCAGTACTTC
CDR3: CASSQVSIGSGLGKETQYF

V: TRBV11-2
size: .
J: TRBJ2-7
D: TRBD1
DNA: TGTGCCAGCAGCTCAAGACCCGGGACAGGCAGCTCCTACGAGCAGTACTTC
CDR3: CASSSRPGTGSSYEQYF

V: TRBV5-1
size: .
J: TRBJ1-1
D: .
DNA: TGCGCCAGCAGCCCCCGTGGGAGGACGAACACTGAAGCTTTCTTT
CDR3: CASSPRGRTNTEAFF

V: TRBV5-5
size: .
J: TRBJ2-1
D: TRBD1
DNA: TGTGCCAGCAGCCTCCGGGACAGGGCGTACAATGAGCAGTTCTTC
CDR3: CASSLRDRAYNEQFF

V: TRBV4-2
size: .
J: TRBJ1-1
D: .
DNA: TGTGCCAGCAGCCGACCGGAGGGCTGGGGCACTGAAGCTTTCTTT
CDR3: CASSRPEGWGTEAFF

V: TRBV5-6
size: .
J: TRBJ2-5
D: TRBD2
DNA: TGTGCCAGCAGCTTGCGTCTAGCGGGGAGAGAGACCCAGTACTTC
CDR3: CASSLRLAGRETQYF

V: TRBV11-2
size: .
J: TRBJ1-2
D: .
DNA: TGTGCCAGCAGCTTAGAGTACAGAGCTAACTATGGCTACACCTTC
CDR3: CASSLEYRANYGYTF

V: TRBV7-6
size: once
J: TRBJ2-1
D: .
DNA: TGTGCCAGCAGCTTAGGACTAGACAATGAGCAGTTCTTC
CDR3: CASSLGLDNEQFF

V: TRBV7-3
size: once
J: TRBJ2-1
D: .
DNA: TGTGCCAGCAGCTTATCTCGGTCTTTATACAATGAGCAGTTCTTC
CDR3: CASSLSRSLYNEQFF

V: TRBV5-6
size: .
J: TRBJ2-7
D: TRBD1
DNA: TGTGCCAGCAGCACGCCGGGCACAGGGGGTTCCTACGAGCAGTACTTC
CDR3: CASSTPGTGGSYEQYF

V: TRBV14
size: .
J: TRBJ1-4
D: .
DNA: TGTGCCAGCAGCCTGGGGAGACTGGCAACTAATGAAAAACTGTTTTTT
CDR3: CASSLGRLATNEKLFF

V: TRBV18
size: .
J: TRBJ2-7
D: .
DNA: TGTGCCAGCTCACCAATGGCAGGGAAGGGCGAGCAGTACTTC
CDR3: CASSPMAGKGEQYF

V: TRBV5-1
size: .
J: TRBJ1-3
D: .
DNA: TGCGCCAGCAGCTTGGATTCCCCACAGGTTCTCCCTGGAAACACCATATATTTT
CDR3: CASSLDSPQVLPGNTIYF

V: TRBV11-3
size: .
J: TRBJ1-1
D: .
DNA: TGTGCCAGCAGCTTAACGGGACAGAACACTGAAGCTTTCTTT
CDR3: CASSLTGQNTEAFF

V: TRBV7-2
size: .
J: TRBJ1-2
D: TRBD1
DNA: TGTGCCAGCAGCTCGGGACAGTACTATGGCTACACCTTC
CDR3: CASSSGQYYGYTF

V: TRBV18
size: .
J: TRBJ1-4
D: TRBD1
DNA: TGTGCCAGCTCACCTACGGGGACAGATAATGAAAAACTGTTTTTT
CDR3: CASSPTGTDNEKLFF

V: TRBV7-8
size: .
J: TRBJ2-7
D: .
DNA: TGTGCCAGCAGCCTCCCCAGGGGAAGGTACGAGCAGTACTTC
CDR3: CASSLPRGRYEQYF

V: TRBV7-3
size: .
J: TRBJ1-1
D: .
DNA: TGTGCCAGCAGCTCCACTCCGGGCACTGAAGCTTTCTTT
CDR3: CASSSTPGTEAFF

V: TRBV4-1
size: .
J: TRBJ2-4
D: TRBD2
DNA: TGCGCCAGCAGCCAAGATTGGAGTCGGGGGGACATTCAGTACTTC
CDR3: CASSQDWSRGDIQYF

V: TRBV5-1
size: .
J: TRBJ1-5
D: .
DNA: TGCGCCAGCAGCTTGGAAGTTAGCCAGCCCCAGCATTTT
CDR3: CASSLEVSQPQHF

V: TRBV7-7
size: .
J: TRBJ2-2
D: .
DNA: TGTGCTAGCACCATGGGAGGGGGAGGCACCGGGGAGCTGTTTTTT
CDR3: CASTMGGGGTGELFF

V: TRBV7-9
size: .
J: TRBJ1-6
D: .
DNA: TGTGCCAGCAGCCTAGGGACCCCGGGGAGTTCACCCCTCCACTTT
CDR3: CASSLGTPGSSPLHF

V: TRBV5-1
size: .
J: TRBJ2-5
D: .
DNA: TGCGCCAGCAGCTTGGCGGGGTCGGAGACCCAGTACTTC
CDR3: CASSLAGSETQYF

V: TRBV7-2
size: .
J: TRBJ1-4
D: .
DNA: TGTGCCAGCAGCTTAGGGGGGGGCATGAATGAAAAACTGTTTTTT
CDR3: CASSLGGGMNEKLFF

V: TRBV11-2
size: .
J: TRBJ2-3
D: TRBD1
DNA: TGTGCCAGCAGCCTCGACAGGGGAGCAGATACGCAGTATTTT
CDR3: CASSLDRGADTQYF

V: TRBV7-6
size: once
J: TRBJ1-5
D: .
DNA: TGTGCCAGCAGCTTAGCGACGGGGGCCCAGCATTTT
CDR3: CASSLATGAQHF

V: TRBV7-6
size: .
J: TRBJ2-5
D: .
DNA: TGTGCCAGCAGCTTAGCGTCCGTCCAAGAGACCCAGTACTTC
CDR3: CASSLASVQETQYF

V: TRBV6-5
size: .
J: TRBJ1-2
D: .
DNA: TGTGCCAGCAGTGTGGACAGAACATATGGCTACACCTTC
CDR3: CASSVDRTYGYTF

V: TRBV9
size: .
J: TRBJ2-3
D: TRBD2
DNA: TGTGCCAGCAGCGTAAGGAGCGGGGGATGGAATACGCAGTATTTT
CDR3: CASSVRSGGWNTQYF

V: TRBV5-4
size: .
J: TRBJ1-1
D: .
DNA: TGTGCCAGCAGCTTGCTCGGGAGGGGTAGCACTGAAGCTTTCTTT
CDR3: CASSLLGRGSTEAFF

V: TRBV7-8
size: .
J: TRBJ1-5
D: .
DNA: TGTGCCAGCAGCTTAGTACAGTCCAATCAGCCCCAGCATTTT
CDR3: CASSLVQSNQPQHF

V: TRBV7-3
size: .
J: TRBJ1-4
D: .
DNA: TGTGCCAGCAGCTTAACCCCGGGGGAAAAACTGTTTTTT
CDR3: CASSLTPGEKLFF

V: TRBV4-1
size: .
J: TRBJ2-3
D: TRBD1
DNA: TGCGCCAGCAGCCAACCGGGACAGGGAAGCACAGATACGCAGTATTTT
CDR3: CASSQPGQGSTDTQYF

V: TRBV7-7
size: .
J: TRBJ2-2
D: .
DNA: TGTGCTAGCAGCTTAGCGCCCGGCACCGGGGAGCTGTTTTTT
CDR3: CASSLAPGTGELFF

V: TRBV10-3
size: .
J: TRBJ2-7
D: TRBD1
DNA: TGTGCCATCAGGACTGAAGGGACAGGACCTTACGAGCAGTACTTC
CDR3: CAIRTEGTGPYEQYF

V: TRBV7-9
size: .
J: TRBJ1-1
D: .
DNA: TGTGCCAGCAGCCCGGGACAGAACACTGAAGCTTTCTTT
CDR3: CASSPGQNTEAFF

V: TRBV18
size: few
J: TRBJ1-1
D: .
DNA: TGTGCCAGCTCACTCAAGCCGATTCAGGGTCACACTGAAGCTTTCTTT
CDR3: CASSLKPIQGHTEAFF

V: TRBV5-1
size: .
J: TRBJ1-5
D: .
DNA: TGCGCCAGCAGCTCCGGGACACTTGATCAGCCCCAGCATTTT
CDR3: CASSSGTLDQPQHF

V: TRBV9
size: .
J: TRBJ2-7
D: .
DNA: TGTGCCAGCAGCCACCAAGGTCAGGCCCCGTCTAACGAGCAGTACTTC
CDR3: CASSHQGQAPSNEQYF

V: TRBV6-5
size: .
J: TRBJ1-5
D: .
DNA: TGTGCCAGCAGTGCCCAGGGTCCTAGCAATCAGCCCCAGCATTTT
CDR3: CASSAQGPSNQPQHF

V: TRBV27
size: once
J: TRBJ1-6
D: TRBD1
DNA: TGTGCCAGCCAAAACAGGGGTCGTTCACCCCTCCACTTT
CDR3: CASQNRGRSPLHF

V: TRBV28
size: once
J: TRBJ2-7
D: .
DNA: TGTGCCAGCAGTTTAGGCGGCCAACGTGTCTACGAGCAGTACTTC
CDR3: CASSLGGQRVYEQYF

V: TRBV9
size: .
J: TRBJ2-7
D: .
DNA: TGTGCCAGCAGCGTAGGCGGGTCTTCCTCCTACGAGCAGTACTTC
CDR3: CASSVGGSSSYEQYF

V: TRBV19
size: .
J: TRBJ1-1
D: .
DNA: TGTGCCAGTAGTATAACAGGGTCACACACTGAAGCTTTCTTT
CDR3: CASSITGSHTEAFF

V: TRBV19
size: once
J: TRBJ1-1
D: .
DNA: TGTGCCAGTAGTATAGAGGCCCCCCGTGAAGCTTTCTTT
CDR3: CASSIEAPREAFF

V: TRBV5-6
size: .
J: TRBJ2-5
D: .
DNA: TGTGCCAGCAGCCCATTTACGGCAGGCGGGCAAGAGACCCAGTACTTC
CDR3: CASSPFTAGGQETQYF

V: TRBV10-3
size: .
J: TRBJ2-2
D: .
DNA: TGTGCCATCAGTGAGCCCCTTGGGCAAGACAGGAGGTTT
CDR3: CAISEPLGQDRRF

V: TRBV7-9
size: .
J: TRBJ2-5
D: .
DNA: TGTGCCAGCAGCTCCTCAGTTCGGGGGGAGACCCAGTACTTC
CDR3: CASSSSVRGETQYF